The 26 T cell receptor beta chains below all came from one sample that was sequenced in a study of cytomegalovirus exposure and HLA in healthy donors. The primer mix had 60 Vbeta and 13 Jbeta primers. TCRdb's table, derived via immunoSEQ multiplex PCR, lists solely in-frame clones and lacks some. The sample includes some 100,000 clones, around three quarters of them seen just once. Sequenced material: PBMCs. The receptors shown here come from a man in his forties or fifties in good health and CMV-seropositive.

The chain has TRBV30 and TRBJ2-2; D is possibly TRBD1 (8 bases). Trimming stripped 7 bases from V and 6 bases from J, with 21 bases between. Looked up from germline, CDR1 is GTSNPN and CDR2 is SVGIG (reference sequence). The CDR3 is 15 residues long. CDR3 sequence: CASGQGGNLAGELFF. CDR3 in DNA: TGTGCCTCCGGACAGGGAGGGAATTTAGCCGGGGAGCTGTTTTTT.

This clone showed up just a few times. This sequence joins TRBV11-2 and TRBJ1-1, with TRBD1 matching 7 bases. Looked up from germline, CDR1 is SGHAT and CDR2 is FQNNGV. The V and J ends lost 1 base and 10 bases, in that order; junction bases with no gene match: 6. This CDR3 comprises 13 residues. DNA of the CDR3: TGTGCCAGCAGCTTAGCCGGGGACAGCCGAGCTTTCTTT. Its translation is CASSLAGDSRAFF.

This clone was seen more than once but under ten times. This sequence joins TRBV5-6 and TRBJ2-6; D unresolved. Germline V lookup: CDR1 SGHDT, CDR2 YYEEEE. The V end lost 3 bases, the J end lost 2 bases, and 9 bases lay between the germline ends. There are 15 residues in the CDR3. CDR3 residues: CASSSLHAGANVLTF. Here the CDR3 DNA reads TGTGCCAGCAGCTCACTACACGCTGGGGCCAACGTCCTGACTTTC.

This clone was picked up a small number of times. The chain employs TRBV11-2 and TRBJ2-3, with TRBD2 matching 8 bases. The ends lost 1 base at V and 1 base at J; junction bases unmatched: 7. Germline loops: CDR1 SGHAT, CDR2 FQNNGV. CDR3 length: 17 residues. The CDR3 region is CASSLGGAGGRTDTQYF. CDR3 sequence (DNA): TGTGCCAGCAGCTTAGGTGGCGCGGGAGGACGCACAGATACGCAGTATTTT.

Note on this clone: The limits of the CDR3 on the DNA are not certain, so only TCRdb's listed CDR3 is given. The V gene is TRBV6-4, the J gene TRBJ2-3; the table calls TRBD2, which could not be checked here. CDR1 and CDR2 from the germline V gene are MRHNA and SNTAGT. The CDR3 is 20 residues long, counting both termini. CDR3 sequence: CASTSGQLAGAALDTDTQYF.

The CDR3 here is CASSQGQGGLTDTQYF. The CDR3 coding sequence is TGCGCCAGCAGCCAGGGACAGGGGGGACTCACAGATACGCAGTATTTT. This rearrangement joins TRBV5-1 to TRBJ2-3; TRBD1 matches at 11 bases. J gave up 2 bases and V 4 bases, and 6 bases lay outside the gene matches. The CDR3 spans 16 residues. The germline V gene has CDR1 SGHRS and CDR2 YFSETQ.

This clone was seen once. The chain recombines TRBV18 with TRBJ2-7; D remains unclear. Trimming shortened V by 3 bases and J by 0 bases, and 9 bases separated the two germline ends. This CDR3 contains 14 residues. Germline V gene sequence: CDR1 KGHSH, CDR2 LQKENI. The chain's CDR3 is CASSPSLSSYEQYF. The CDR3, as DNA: TGTGCCAGCTCACCTTCCCTCAGCTCCTACGAGCAGTACTTC.

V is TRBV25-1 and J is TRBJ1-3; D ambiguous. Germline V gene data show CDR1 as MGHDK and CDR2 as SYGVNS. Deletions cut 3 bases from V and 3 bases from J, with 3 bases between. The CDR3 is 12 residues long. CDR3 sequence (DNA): TGTGCCAGCAGTGACCGTGGAAACACCATATATTTT. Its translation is CASSDRGNTIYF.

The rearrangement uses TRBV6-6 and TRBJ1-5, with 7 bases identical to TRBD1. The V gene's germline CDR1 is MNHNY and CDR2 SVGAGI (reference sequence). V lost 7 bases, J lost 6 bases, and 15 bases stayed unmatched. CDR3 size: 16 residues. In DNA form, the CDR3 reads TGTGCCAGCATCCTCAGGGGGGGAGCGGGAGGTCAGCCCCAGCATTTT. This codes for CASILRGGAGGQPQHF.

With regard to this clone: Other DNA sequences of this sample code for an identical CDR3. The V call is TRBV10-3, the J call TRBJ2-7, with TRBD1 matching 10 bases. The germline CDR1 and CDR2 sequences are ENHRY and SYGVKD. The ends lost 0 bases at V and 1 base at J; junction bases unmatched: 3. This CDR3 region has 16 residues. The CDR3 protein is CAISESTGGGSYEQYF. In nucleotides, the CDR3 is TGTGCCATCAGTGAGTCGACAGGGGGCGGATCCTACGAGCAGTACTTC.

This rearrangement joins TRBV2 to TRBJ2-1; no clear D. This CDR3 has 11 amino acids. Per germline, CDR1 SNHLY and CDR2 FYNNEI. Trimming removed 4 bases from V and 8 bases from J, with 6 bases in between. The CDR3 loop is CASSGVYEQFF. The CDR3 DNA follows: TGTGCCAGCAGTGGAGTCTATGAGCAGTTCTTC. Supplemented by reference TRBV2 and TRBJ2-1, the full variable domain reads EPEVTQTPSHQVTQMGQEVILRCVPISNHLYFYWYRQILGQKVEFLVSFYNNEISEKSEIFDDQFSVERPDGSNFTLKIRSTKLEDSAMYFCASSGVYEQFFGPGTRLTVL.

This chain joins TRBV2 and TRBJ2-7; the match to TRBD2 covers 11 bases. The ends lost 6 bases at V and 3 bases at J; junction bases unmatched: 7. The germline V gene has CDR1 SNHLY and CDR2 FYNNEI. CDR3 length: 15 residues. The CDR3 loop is CASSRLAGPGYEQYF. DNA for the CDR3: TGTGCCAGCAGCCGACTAGCGGGGCCTGGCTACGAGCAGTACTTC.

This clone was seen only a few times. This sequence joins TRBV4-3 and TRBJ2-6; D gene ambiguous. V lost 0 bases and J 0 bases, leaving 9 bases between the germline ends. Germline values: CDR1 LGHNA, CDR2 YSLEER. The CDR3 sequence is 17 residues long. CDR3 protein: CASSQDVAASGANVLTF. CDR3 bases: TGCGCCAGCAGCCAAGATGTGGCTGCCTCTGGGGCCAACGTCCTGACTTTC.

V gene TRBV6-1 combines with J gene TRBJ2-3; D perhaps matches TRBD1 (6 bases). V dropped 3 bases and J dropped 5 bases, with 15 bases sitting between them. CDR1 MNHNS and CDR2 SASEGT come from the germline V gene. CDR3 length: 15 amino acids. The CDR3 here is CASSELPPGVDTQYF. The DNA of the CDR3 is TGTGCCAGCAGTGAGCTTCCCCCAGGGGTAGATACGCAGTATTTT.

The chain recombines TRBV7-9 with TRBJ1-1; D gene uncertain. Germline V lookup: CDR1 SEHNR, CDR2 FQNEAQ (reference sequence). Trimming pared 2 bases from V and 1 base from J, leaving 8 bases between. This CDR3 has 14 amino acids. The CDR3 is CASSLTAGNTEAFF. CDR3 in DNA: TGTGCCAGCAGCTTAACGGCAGGGAACACTGAAGCTTTCTTT.

The CDR3 region is CASSSSLSGRPPELFF. The CDR3 DNA follows: TGCGCCAGCAGTTCATCACTTAGCGGGAGACCCCCGGAGCTGTTTTTT. The gene calls are TRBV10-1 and TRBJ2-2; 9 bases are shared with TRBD2. Per germline, CDR1 WNHNN and CDR2 SYGVQD (reference sequence). V lost 5 bases to trimming and J lost 10 bases; unmatched junction nucleotides: 14. This CDR3 region has 16 residues.

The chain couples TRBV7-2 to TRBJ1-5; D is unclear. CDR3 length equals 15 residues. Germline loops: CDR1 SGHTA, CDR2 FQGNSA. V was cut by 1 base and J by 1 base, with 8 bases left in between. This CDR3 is CASSLGVSSNQPQHF. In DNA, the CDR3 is TGTGCCAGCAGCTTAGGAGTCTCGAGCAATCAGCCCCAGCATTTT. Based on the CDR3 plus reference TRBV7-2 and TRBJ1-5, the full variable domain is GAGVSQSPSNKVTEKGKDVELRCDPISGHTALYWYRQSLGQGLEFLIYFQGNSAPDKSGLPSDRFSAERTGGSVSTLTIQRTQQEDSAVYLCASSLGVSSNQPQHFGDGTRLSIL.

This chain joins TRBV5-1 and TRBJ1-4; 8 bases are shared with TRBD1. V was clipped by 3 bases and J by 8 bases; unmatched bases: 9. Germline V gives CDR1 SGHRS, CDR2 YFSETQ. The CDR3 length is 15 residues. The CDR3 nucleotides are TGCGCCAGCAGCTCACAAACAGGGGGTTTCGAAAAACTGTTTTTT. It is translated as CASSSQTGGFEKLFF.

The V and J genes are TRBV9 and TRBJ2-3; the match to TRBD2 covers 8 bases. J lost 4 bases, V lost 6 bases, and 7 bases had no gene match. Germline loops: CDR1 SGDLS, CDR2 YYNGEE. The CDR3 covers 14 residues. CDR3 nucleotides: TGTGCCAGCACTCGGACTAGCTCCCCAGATACGCAGTATTTT. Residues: CASTRTSSPDTQYF.

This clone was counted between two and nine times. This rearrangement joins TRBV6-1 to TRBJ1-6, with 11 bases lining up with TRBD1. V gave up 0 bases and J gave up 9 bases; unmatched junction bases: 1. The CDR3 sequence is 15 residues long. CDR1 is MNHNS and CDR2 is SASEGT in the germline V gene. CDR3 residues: CASSEAGQGGSPLHF. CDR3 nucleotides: TGTGCCAGCAGTGAAGCGGGACAGGGGGGTTCACCCCTCCACTTT.

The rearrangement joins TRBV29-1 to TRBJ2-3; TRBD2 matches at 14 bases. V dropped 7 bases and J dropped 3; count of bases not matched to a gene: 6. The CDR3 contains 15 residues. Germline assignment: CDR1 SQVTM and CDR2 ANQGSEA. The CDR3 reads CSASGTSGRTDTQYF. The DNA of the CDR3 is TGCAGCGCCTCGGGGACTAGCGGGAGAACAGATACGCAGTATTTT.

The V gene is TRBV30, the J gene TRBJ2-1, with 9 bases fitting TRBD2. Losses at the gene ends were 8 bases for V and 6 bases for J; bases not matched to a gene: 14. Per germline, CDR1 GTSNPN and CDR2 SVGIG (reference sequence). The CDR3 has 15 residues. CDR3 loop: CAAGVREGLGNEQFF. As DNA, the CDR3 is TGTGCCGCTGGGGTGCGGGAGGGCCTTGGCAATGAGCAGTTCTTC.

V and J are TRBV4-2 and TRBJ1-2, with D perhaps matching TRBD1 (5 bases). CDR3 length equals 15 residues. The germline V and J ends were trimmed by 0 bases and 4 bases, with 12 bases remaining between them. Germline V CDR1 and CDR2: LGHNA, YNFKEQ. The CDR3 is CASSQEGAGGYGYTF. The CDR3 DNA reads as TGTGCCAGCAGCCAAGAAGGCGCCGGGGGCTATGGCTACACCTTC.

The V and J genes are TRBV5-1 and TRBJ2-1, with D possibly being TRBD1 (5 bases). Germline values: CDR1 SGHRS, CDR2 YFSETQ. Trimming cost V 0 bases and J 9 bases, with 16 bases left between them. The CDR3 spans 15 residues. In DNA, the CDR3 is TGCGCCAGCAGCTTGGCCACGATCAGGGAAGGTGAGCAGTTCTTC. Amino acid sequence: CASSLATIREGEQFF.

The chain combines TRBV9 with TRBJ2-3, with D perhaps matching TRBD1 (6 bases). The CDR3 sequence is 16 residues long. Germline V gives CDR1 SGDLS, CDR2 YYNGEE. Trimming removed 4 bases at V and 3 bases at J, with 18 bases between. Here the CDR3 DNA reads TGTGCCAGCAGCCCCCGGGAAAGTAGGGGGACAGATACGCAGTATTTT. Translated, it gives CASSPRESRGTDTQYF.

CDR3 region: CASSPRGQTEAFF. Here the CDR3 DNA reads TGTGCCAGTAGCCCCAGGGGGCAAACTGAAGCTTTCTTT. The chain employs TRBV19 and TRBJ1-1; 8 positions agree with TRBD1. CDR1 is LNHDA, CDR2 SQIVND, per germline (reference sequence). Trimming removed 6 bases from V and 5 bases from J; junction bases left unmatched: 5. The CDR3 is 13 amino acids.